The 19 T cell receptor beta chains reported below all come from one sample, sequenced in a study of T cell repertoires in cytomegalovirus infection. TCRdb independently ran MiXCR on the reads; one entry per CDR3 protein. The data contain roughly 630,000 distinct CDR3 sequences, approximately 24% of them singletons. Material: CD8+ T cells from PBMCs. The source of these receptors is a human donor in good health (CMV status not recorded). Some clones in this sample may be carry-over from other donors' samples.

In its sample, this clonotype was seen once. J is TRBJ1-6 and V is TRBV20-1; D remains ambiguous. V shed 3 bases and J shed 9 bases, with 15 bases lying between them. From germline, CDR1 is DFQATT and CDR2 SNEGSKA (reference sequence). The CDR3 extends over 14 amino acids. As DNA, the CDR3 is TGCAGTGCTAGCCCGACATATCTAGTTTCACCCCTCCACTTT. Amino acids: CSASPTYLVSPLHF.

This clonotype was detected a few times. V usage is TRBV18 and J usage is TRBJ1-6; possibly TRBD1 for D (6 bases). The germline V gene encodes CDR1 KGHSH and CDR2 LQKENI. Between the trimmed V and J ends, which lost 2 bases and 8 bases, there was a span of 10 bases. This CDR3 comprises 14 residues. This CDR3 reads CASSPWGADSPLHF. The CDR3 nucleotides are TGTGCCAGCTCACCATGGGGGGCTGATTCACCCCTCCACTTT.

This clonotype was seen only a few times. This chain joins TRBV2 and TRBJ1-2; 10 positions match TRBD1. The CDR3 loop spans 14 amino acids. Germline CDR1 reads SNHLY; CDR2 reads FYNNEI. V lost 10 bases and J lost 4; bases outside the gene matches: 9. The CDR3 loop is CANEDRGQGYGYTF. In nucleotides, the CDR3 is TGTGCCAACGAAGACAGGGGGCAGGGCTATGGCTACACCTTC.

V and J are TRBV3-1 and TRBJ1-1; 7 bases are a match to TRBD1. The CDR3 runs to 14 residues. Germline lookup yields CDR1 LGHDT and CDR2 YNNKEL (reference sequence). The V and J ends lost 3 bases and 4 bases, in that order; junction bases with no gene match: 5. CDR3 sequence: CASSQAQGGTEAFF. The DNA for the CDR3 is TGTGCCAGCAGCCAGGCCCAGGGGGGCACTGAAGCTTTCTTT.

This clonotype was seen a handful of times. The V call is TRBV6-2 or TRBV6-3, the J call TRBJ2-1; 13 nucleotides match TRBD2. Trimming cost V 7 bases and J 8 bases; bases outside gene matches: 8. Germline CDR1 and CDR2: MNHEY and SVGEGT. The CDR3 is 15 residues long. The CDR3 sequence: CASTKGLAGYDEQFF. Written as DNA, the CDR3 is TGTGCCAGCACCAAGGGACTAGCGGGGTACGATGAGCAGTTCTTC.

This clonotype showed up many times. This chain connects TRBV7-2 to TRBJ1-2; D gene uncertain. V was pared by 2 bases and J by 0 bases, with 13 bases between. The CDR3 has 16 residues. Germline V gene sequence: CDR1 SGHTA, CDR2 FQGNSA. This CDR3 reads CASSLNNGLANYGYTF. CDR3 DNA: TGTGCCAGCAGCTTAAATAACGGGCTAGCTAACTATGGCTACACCTTC. Variable domain in full (rest from reference TRBV7-2 and TRBJ1-2): GAGVSQSPSNKVTEKGKDVELRCDPISGHTALYWYRQSLGQGLEFLIYFQGNSAPDKSGLPSDRFSAERTGGSVSTLTIQRTQQEDSAVYLCASSLNNGLANYGYTFGSGTRLTVV.

This clonotype was counted a few times. The chain is built from TRBV28 and TRBJ2-5; 7 nucleotides agree with TRBD1. The CDR3 consists of 15 residues. The germline CDR1 and CDR2 sequences are MDHEN and SYDVKM. After removal of 7 bases from V and 3 bases from J, the junction contained 11 bases not matched to a gene. The CDR3 DNA is TGTGCCAGCATTATGGAAGGGACAGAAAAAGAGACCCAGTACTTC. Protein: CASIMEGTEKETQYF.

The sample holds many counts of this clonotype. For the CDR3, the DNA is TGTGCCAGCAGCTTATCCACAGGGGGATATGGCTACACCTTC. It yields the protein CASSLSTGGYGYTF. The V and J genes are TRBV7-2 and TRBJ1-2; 8 nucleotides align to TRBD1. The germline V gene has CDR1 SGHTA and CDR2 FQGNSA. This CDR3 is built from 14 residues. Losses at the gene ends were 2 bases for V and 5 bases for J; bases not matched to a gene: 4.

This clonotype was observed many times. The rearrangement joins TRBV10-3 to TRBJ2-5, with 9 positions matching TRBD2. After removal of 2 bases from V and 1 base from J, the junction contained 5 bases not matched to a gene. In germline, CDR1 is ENHRY, CDR2 SYGVKD. The CDR3 is 16 amino acids. The CDR3 reads CAISEGGLAIQETQYF. CDR3 bases: TGTGCCATCAGTGAGGGAGGACTAGCGATCCAAGAGACCCAGTACTTC.

The chain carries TRBV7-9 and TRBJ2-2; 11 positions agree with TRBD1. The CDR3 loop spans 17 amino acids. The germline CDR1 and CDR2 sequences are SEHNR and FQNEAQ (reference sequence). Trimming cost V 5 bases and J 6 bases; bases outside gene matches: 11. CDR3 sequence reads: CASSAPVPDRGPGELFF. As DNA, the CDR3 is TGTGCCAGCAGCGCGCCTGTTCCGGACAGGGGGCCCGGGGAGCTGTTTTTT.

This CDR3 reads CSASTGGGNYGYTF. CDR3 coding DNA: TGCAGTGCTTCGACAGGGGGGGGGAACTATGGCTACACCTTC. This chain links TRBV20-1 with TRBJ1-2; TRBD1 aligns across 9 bases. CDR3 size: 14 residues. Trimming removed 5 bases from V and 2 bases from J; junction bases left unmatched: 6. CDR1 DFQATT and CDR2 SNEGSKA come from the germline V gene (reference sequence).

This clonotype has a single count. The genes are TRBV25-1 and TRBJ2-7; 7 bases map to TRBD1. CDR1 and CDR2 (germline): MGHDK, SYGVNS. CDR3 length: 13 amino acids. V lost 7 bases, J lost 4 bases, and 7 bases stayed unmatched. The CDR3 nucleotides read TGTGCCAGCATGGGGCGGACAGGATACGAGCAGTACTTC. Translation gives CASMGRTGYEQYF.

The rearrangement joins TRBV28 to TRBJ2-1, with 8 bases lining up with TRBD1. Germline V gene lookup returns CDR1 MDHEN and CDR2 SYDVKM. Trimming took 3 bases from V and 6 from J; bases not matched to a gene: 7. The CDR3 covers 15 residues. The CDR3 region has the DNA TGTGCCAGCAGTTTTGAGGACAGGGACATCAATGAGCAGTTCTTC. Translating gives CASSFEDRDINEQFF.

This clonotype was seen a handful of times. This chain links TRBV20-1 with TRBJ2-1; possibly TRBD1 for D (6 bases). The CDR3 length is 15 residues. Germline CDR1 is DFQATT and CDR2 is SNEGSKA (reference sequence). V was shortened by 5 bases and J by 0 bases, with 14 bases between the two germline ends. CDR3 protein: CSAELQGISYNEQFF. The CDR3 DNA is TGCAGTGCTGAGCTACAGGGAATCTCCTACAATGAGCAGTTCTTC.

This chain joins TRBV10-3 and TRBJ1-2; TRBD1 matches 9 bases. V shed 6 bases and J 10 bases; nucleotides not matched to a gene: 6. The CDR3 extends over 12 amino acids. Germline V gives CDR1 ENHRY, CDR2 SYGVKD. CDR3 amino acids: CAIRGQGDAYTF. The DNA of the CDR3 is TGTGCCATCAGGGGACAGGGTGATGCCTACACCTTC.

The chain is built from TRBV7-9 and TRBJ1-4; TRBD1 matches 9 bases. Germline-derived CDR1 and CDR2 are SEHNR and FQNEAQ (reference sequence). The CDR3 is 16 residues long. V lost 5 bases to trimming and J lost 6 bases; unmatched junction nucleotides: 10. DNA of the CDR3: TGTGCCAGCAGCCCCGGGACAGGGTTGTTTGATGAAAAACTGTTTTTT. The encoded protein is CASSPGTGLFDEKLFF.

V and J are TRBV28 and TRBJ2-5; no firm D call. This CDR3 contains 12 residues. V was clipped by 3 bases and J by 5 bases, with 7 bases between them. Germline V gene sequence: CDR1 MDHEN, CDR2 SYDVKM. CDR3 sequence: CASSLIGETQYF. In nucleotides, the CDR3 is TGTGCCAGCAGTTTGATCGGGGAGACCCAGTACTTC.

On this clonotype: This could be a read error, since a much larger clone is one nucleotide away. The J gene is TRBJ1-1, the V gene TRBV2; possible D gene TRBD1, 6 bases. CDR3 length: 14 amino acids. V lost 5 bases and J 0 bases, leaving 10 bases between the germline ends. The germline V gene encodes CDR1 SNHLY and CDR2 FYNNEI. The CDR3 DNA sequence: TGTGCCAGCAGTAATGGGACATTGAACACTGAAGCTTTCTTT. Encoded protein: CASSNGTLNTEAFF.

This clonotype was recorded many times. V is TRBV7-8 and J is TRBJ1-5, with a weak D call TRBD1 (5 bases). CDR1 and CDR2 from the germline V gene are SGHVS and FQNEAQ. The germline V and J ends were trimmed by 0 bases and 6 bases, with 18 bases remaining between them. This CDR3 contains 17 residues. DNA of the CDR3: TGTGCCAGCAGCTTAGCCCCGGGGCAGGGCCCGAGTCAGCCCCAGCATTTT. Its protein product is CASSLAPGQGPSQPQHF.